Each of the 17 T cell receptor beta chains below was sequenced from the same sample in a study of T cell responses to AZD1222 COVID-19 vaccine. The data were produced by immunoSEQ multiplex PCR, yet TCRdb's version contains in-frame clones alone and is incomplete. The data show 100,000 to 150,000 clones, over 75% seen once. The sequencing here drew on peripheral blood, taken on day 0 of AZD1222 vaccination. The receptors stem from an adult in good health.

This clone was seen a single time. The chain has TRBV7-9 and TRBJ2-1, with D maybe TRBD2 (6 bases). Germline V CDR1 and CDR2: SEHNR, FQNEAQ (reference sequence). V lost 1 base and J lost 10, with 11 bases in between. The CDR3 is 13 residues long. CDR3 residues: CASSLDVAGEQFF. CDR3 DNA sequence: TGTGCCAGCAGCTTAGACGTGGCGGGGGAGCAGTTCTTC.

This chain joins TRBV6-5 and TRBJ1-6; 8 bases map to TRBD1. The germline V gene has CDR1 MNHEY and CDR2 SVGAGI. The CDR3 is made up of 13 amino acids. Unmatched junction bases numbered 7, after V lost 8 bases and J lost 10 bases. CDR3 sequence: CASATGGNSPLHF. The DNA of the CDR3 is TGTGCCAGCGCCACAGGGGGGAACTCACCCCTCCACTTT.

The chain is built from TRBV28 and TRBJ1-1; 7 bases fit TRBD1. Germline V gene sequence: CDR1 MDHEN, CDR2 SYDVKM. The trim removed 5 bases at V and 0 bases at J, leaving 9 bases unmatched. The CDR3 consists of 16 residues. The CDR3 region is CASSPQQGLMNTEAFF. The CDR3 DNA reads TGTGCCAGCAGTCCACAACAGGGGTTAATGAACACTGAAGCTTTCTTT.

The sample holds one count of this clone. This sequence joins TRBV9 and TRBJ2-7; weak D call: TRBD2 (6 bases). Between the trimmed V and J ends, which lost 0 bases and 2 bases, there was a span of 9 bases. CDR3 length: 14 amino acids. Germline-derived CDR1 and CDR2 are SGDLS and YYNGEE. Here the CDR3 reads CASSVGGETYEQYF. Written as DNA, the CDR3 is TGTGCCAGCAGCGTAGGCGGGGAAACCTACGAGCAGTACTTC.

The chain links TRBV5-1 to TRBJ2-5; D is ambiguous. V dropped 1 base and J dropped 4 bases, with 8 bases sitting between them. CDR3 size: 13 residues. CDR1 and CDR2 from the germline V gene are SGHRS and YFSETQ. In DNA, the CDR3 is TGCGCCAGCAGCTTGCTGGGTATAGAGACCCAGTACTTC. It specifies CASSLLGIETQYF.

This chain connects TRBV24-1 to TRBJ2-3; D unclear. The germline CDR1 and CDR2 sequences are KGHDR and SFDVKD. Trimming cost V 4 bases and J 3 bases, with 10 bases left between them. CDR3 length: 14 residues. CDR3 loop: CATSDGLETDTQYF. The CDR3, as DNA: TGTGCCACCAGTGACGGCCTAGAGACAGATACGCAGTATTTT.

This chain connects TRBV2 to TRBJ2-1, with D perhaps matching TRBD2 (5 bases). Germline V lookup: CDR1 SNHLY, CDR2 FYNNEI. Trimming removed 3 bases from V and 8 bases from J, with 8 bases in between. This CDR3 is built from 12 residues. The CDR3 reads CASSERGYEQFF. For the CDR3, the DNA is TGTGCCAGCAGTGAGCGAGGGTATGAGCAGTTCTTC.

In the case of this clone: Germline is not matched at one junction end, which may reflect a read error. The chain joins TRBV7-7 to TRBJ2-1, with D perhaps matching TRBD2 (5 bases). There are 15 residues in the CDR3. Per germline, CDR1 SSHAT and CDR2 FNYEAQ (reference sequence). The CDR3 loop is CASSQGLSSNNEQFF. The CDR3 DNA reads as TGTGCTAGCAGCCAAGGACTCTCTTCTAACAATGAGCAGTTCTTC.

On this clone: One end of the junction fails to match germline, which may point to a read error. V is TRBV6-1 and J is TRBJ2-5; possibly TRBD1 for D (5 bases). There are 11 residues in the CDR3. Germline CDR1 and CDR2: MNHNS and SASEGT. CDR3 sequence reads: CASSEVLGRDF. CDR3 coding DNA: TGTGCCAGCAGTGAAGTCTTGGGCAGGGACTTC.

This chain joins TRBV6-2 or TRBV6-3 and TRBJ2-1, with 8 positions matching TRBD1. This CDR3 comprises 15 residues. Germline V gene sequence: CDR1 MNHEY, CDR2 SVGEGT. V was clipped by 6 bases and J by 1 base; unmatched bases: 5. This CDR3 reads CASSLQGASYNEQFF. DNA of the CDR3: TGTGCCAGCAGCCTCCAGGGGGCTTCCTACAATGAGCAGTTCTTC.

This clone occurred once. The gene calls are TRBV19 and TRBJ2-7, with D perhaps TRBD1 or TRBD2 (7 bases each). The CDR3 contains 15 residues. Germline V gene data show CDR1 as LNHDA and CDR2 as SQIVND (reference sequence). The V and J ends lost 5 bases and 5 bases respectively, with 19 bases between them. CDR3 loop: CASSPGGRALNEQYF. The CDR3 DNA is TGTGCCAGTAGTCCAGGGGGGAGGGCCCTCAACGAGCAGTACTTC.

The chain has TRBV9 and TRBJ2-3; a possible D gene is TRBD1 (6 bases). Germline V CDR1 and CDR2: SGDLS, YYNGEE. The CDR3 totals 18 residues. Trimming pared 2 bases from V and 0 bases from J, leaving 19 bases between. The CDR3 is CASSVRGGPSGSTDTQYF. For the CDR3, the DNA is TGTGCCAGCAGCGTCCGAGGGGGACCCTCCGGTAGCACAGATACGCAGTATTTT.

CDR3 DNA: TGTGCCAGCAGCTTAGATCTGGGGGGAGGCACAGATACGCAGTATTTT. Residues: CASSLDLGGGTDTQYF. This chain links TRBV11-2 with TRBJ2-3; tentatively, D is TRBD2 (6 bases). Germline V gene lookup returns CDR1 SGHAT and CDR2 FQNNGV. V gave up 0 bases and J gave up 1 base, with 11 bases separating them. The CDR3 sequence is 16 residues long.

V usage is TRBV6-2 or TRBV6-3 and J usage is TRBJ1-5; a weak D match, TRBD1 (6 bases). The CDR3 covers 14 residues. V lost 6 bases, J lost 4 bases, and 13 bases lay in between. CDR1 and CDR2 (germline): MNHEY, SVGEGT. CDR3 protein: CASSGGLSNQPQHF. The DNA of the CDR3 is TGTGCCAGCAGCGGGGGGCTGAGTAATCAGCCCCAGCATTTT.

The rearrangement joins TRBV27 to TRBJ2-7; 8 nucleotides agree with TRBD1. The CDR3 is made up of 14 amino acids. V dropped 4 bases and J dropped 5; count of bases not matched to a gene: 7. Germline V gene lookup returns CDR1 MNHEY and CDR2 SMNVEV (reference sequence). The CDR3 loop reads CASSWKTGVNEQYF. The CDR3 DNA is TGTGCCAGCAGTTGGAAGACAGGGGTGAACGAGCAGTACTTC.

The chain joins TRBV13 to TRBJ2-7; D ambiguous. The V and J ends lost 5 bases and 6 bases respectively, with 8 bases between them. There are 11 residues in the CDR3. Per germline, CDR1 PRHDT and CDR2 FYEKMQ (reference sequence). CDR3 nucleotides: TGTGCCAGCAGCCGTCTTACCGAGCAGTACTTC. It translates to CASSRLTEQYF.

Only one count was recorded for this clone. The chain has TRBV6-5 and TRBJ2-5; D gene unclear. The germline gives CDR1 MNHEY, CDR2 SVGAGI. Trimming shortened V by 10 bases and J by 5 bases, and 11 bases separated the two germline ends. CDR3 length: 11 residues. DNA for the CDR3: TGTGCCACCACCCTGGCCGAGACCCAGTACTTC. Translation gives CATTLAETQYF.